These T cell receptor beta chains were read from a single sample in a study of T-cell memory formation after mild COVID-19. TCRdb reanalysed the 5' RACE reads using MiXCR and keeps one entry per CDR3 protein. The sample lists around 530,000 distinct CDR3 sequences, roughly 21% seen once, with roughly 8.1% in the top ten. Sequencing used PBMCs or a T cell subset sorted from them (not recorded which). The source of these receptors is an adult woman who had mild COVID-19 (a few samples of this study predate the infection). Cell type and time point are not known. CDR3s include the opening cysteine and the closing phenylalanine or tryptophan.

TRBV6-1,TRBJ2-1,CASSVRLDDEQFF
TRBV14,TRBJ2-1,CASRTADNEQFF
TRBV19,TRBJ2-7,CASSIVVSYEQYF
TRBV25-1,TRBJ1-4,CASSQHLPRSSEKLFF
TRBV6-5,TRBJ2-2,CASSYGPGLEATGELFF
TRBV12-3/TRBV12-4,TRBJ2-3,CASSFRGATSTDTQYF
TRBV7-2,TRBJ2-4,CASSLAGRGVKNIQYF
TRBV4-1,TRBJ1-1,CASSLGQGISEAFF
TRBV7-9,TRBJ2-2,CATPTSTVTGELFF
TRBV27,TRBJ2-2,CASSFGAGLLNTGELFF
TRBV7-2,TRBJ2-5,CASSAGTVETQYF
TRBV7-7,TRBJ2-1,CASSPVGGSYNEQFF
TRBV28,TRBJ2-3,CASTLRRGPDTQYF
TRBV20-1,TRBJ2-7,CSASLSSYEQYF
TRBV14,TRBJ2-3,CASSRWGGETQYF
TRBV6-6,TRBJ2-7,CASNKYRDRPYEQYF
TRBV7-9,TRBJ2-3,CASSRTQVDTQYF
TRBV29-1,TRBJ2-3,CSVGRQGQTDTQYF
TRBV5-1,TRBJ2-3,CASSTITGPDTQYF
TRBV12-3/TRBV12-4,TRBJ1-4,CASSPYGTGVVANEKLFF
TRBV7-9,TRBJ2-2,CASIKWDSNTGELFF
TRBV20-1,TRBJ2-5,CSTTGRTGEETQYF
TRBV5-4,TRBJ2-7,CASREGLAGVYEQYF
TRBV19,TRBJ2-1,CASSIAKTDPYNEQFF
TRBV6-2/TRBV6-3,TRBJ2-1,CASSYDANYNEQFF
TRBV7-2,TRBJ1-5,CASSFGQGTQPQHF
TRBV3-1,TRBJ2-5,CASSSLGGLAGETQYF
TRBV4-2,TRBJ2-4,CASSQDLTKNIQYF
TRBV19,TRBJ1-1,CATSDRAEAFF
TRBV20-1,TRBJ2-2,CSASSQGSTGELFF
TRBV5-6,TRBJ1-3,CASSLYGASGNTIYF
TRBV7-6,TRBJ1-2,CASSLGDRVFKSGYTF
TRBV18,TRBJ2-7,CASSPPDPYEQYF
TRBV27,TRBJ1-6,CASHRGGGVSYSPLHF
TRBV20-1,TRBJ2-7,CSAPARQGAAEQYF
TRBV7-9,TRBJ2-4,CASSVAGGPFNIQYF
TRBV10-3,TRBJ1-2,CAIAGPSGGPYGYTF
TRBV10-3,TRBJ2-5,CAIGRGRGGGGETQYF
TRBV20-1,TRBJ2-3,CSAPRLAVTDTQYF
TRBV11-2,TRBJ2-3,CASSSGGWTQYF
TRBV12-3/TRBV12-4,TRBJ2-1,CASSYLAGVFNEQFF
TRBV18,TRBJ1-1,CASSPGKTEAFF
TRBV7-9,TRBJ2-6,CARGHVDPSSGANVLTF
TRBV7-9,TRBJ1-1,CASSFRYSPEAFF